Sequencing of this T cell receptor beta chain was carried out in a study of human T cells and chemical hapten exposure (dated by TCRdb to about 2021). Study-wide context: For sensitization, 2% DPC in acetone was applied to a roughly 2 cm by roughly 2 cm area of upper inner arm skin. Throughout the study period of around 24 weeks, patients also received therapeutic DPC doses to the scalp every week. Patch testing was done on the upper back using Finn chambers containing 0.01% DPC, and results were scored after 6 days according to International Contact Dermatitis Research Group standards. The patient cohort, mostly female, included alopecia areata with under or over 50% scalp involvement, alopecia totalis and alopecia universalis. The libraries were sequenced as a pool, and the TCR yield per sample differed mostly because of small variations in library volumes within the pool. In alopecia patients, the study followed how the peripheral blood TCR repertoire changed in vivo over primary and secondary sensitization to diphenylcyclopropenone (DPC), a hapten. Blood was sampled from patients pre-sensitization (week 0) and at 2, 6 and about 24 weeks after DPC sensitization. Twenty-nine alopecia patients gave blood for TCR sequencing at one to four time points (pre-sensitization, 2, 6 and 24 weeks).

Results the study describes overall, beyond this receptor: Patch test score was positively correlated with the number of PT1 expanded TCRs, with significance at thresholds 8, 16 and 32 but not at 4. No change with DPC sensitization was found in the number of TCRs above 1 in 1000 frequency, and no evidence of global repertoire structure alterations was found. After repeated subsampling, the strength of the expansion versus patch-test correlation and the threshold at which it became significant changed. Expanded TCRs formed significantly more large CDR3 similarity clusters than pre-sensitization or healthy control sets, consistent with antigen-driven responses. Because every patient had alopecia, a presumed autoimmune disease, the patients' immune response might differ from that of healthy individuals.

The time point label, as the study defines it: patch test 3, about 24 weeks after DPC sensitization. Explained via the paper, the treatment or condition label denotes: therapeutic diphenylcyclopropenone sensitization with weekly scalp DPC. At each patch-test visit, blood was drawn before the patch test was applied. To be eligible, patients had to be aged 18 to 70, diagnosed with alopecia and judged suitable for DPC therapy, while pregnant patients were excluded. Total RNA was isolated from unfractionated whole blood collected in Tempus Blood RNA tubes. In the case of this clonotype: The clone's antigen remains unknown. Base qualities are not provided; no much larger clone lies one nucleotide away.

Library preparation was by RACE. Instrument on record: NextSeq 500. During library preparation, unique molecular identifiers were attached to individual cDNA molecules so that TCRs could be counted in a quantitative, reproducible way. From each blood RNA sample, both TCR alpha and TCR beta chains were sequenced. For the original study's pipeline: A median of roughly 100,000 TCRs per sample was observed, with a range of 23,224 to 690,600. The Decombinator software suite was used to annotate the V, J and CDR3 of the TCR reads. To make PS versus PT1 abundance plots, every sample was subsampled to the same number of TCRs (28,000). Expanded TCRs were defined as absent before sensitization and observed at least eight times at the 2-week time point. TCRdb reprocessed the public reads (quality trimming at Q25 with fastp, clone calling with MiXCR) and kept in-frame beta chains. Rows matching on CDR3 protein sequence are summarized as one entry with the most common DNA and genes. TCRdb's processing, not the authors', yielded these V and J calls. The sample has roughly 200,000 distinct CDR3 sequences on record, around a quarter of them singletons. The biggest ten clones account for over 2% of the sample.

V lost 6 bases and J lost 2 bases; the stretch between them is 14 bases long. Taken from cysteine to phenylalanine, the CDR3 has 14 residues. Kept here is only the CDR3 DNA, which spans 42 bases and is read in frame from base 1. CDR1 and CDR2 are drawn from the germline V gene: ENHRY, SYGVKD. The clonotype was recovered from a woman in her thirties or forties with alopecia areata. Some clones in this sample may be carry-over from other donors' samples. The chain is made from TRBV10-3 and TRBJ2-7; the D gene is possibly TRBD1, with 6 bases matching. The starting material was whole blood, obtained in connection with sensitization to the hapten diphenylcyclopropenone (DPC). The CDR3 in this case is CAISLGGKTYEQYF. The DNA sequence is given as TGTGCCATCAGCCTAGGGGGAAAGACCTACGAGCAGTACTTC.